Listed below are T cell receptor beta chains from one sample, sequenced in a study of blood T cell repertoires in COVID-19. Produced via immunoSEQ multiplex PCR; TCRdb's table is partial and in-frame only. Of approximately 210,000 clones listed, about four fifths were seen once; the top ten hold about 9.8%. The sequenced material came from PBMCs or T cells enriched from blood (not recorded which). The origin of the receptors is a woman aged 45-60 years with acute COVID-19. Both conserved end residues are part of each CDR3. The D gene is left open where the match is weak.

J gene	V gene	D gene	CDR3 protein	CDR3 DNA
TRBJ2-2	TRBV3-1/TRBV3-2	.	CATGGRDYRAPRNTGELFF	TGTGCCACCGGGGGACGGGACTACAGGGCGCCGAGGAACACCGGGGAGCTGTTTTTT
TRBJ2-5	TRBV5-1	TRBD2	CASSRLAGSQETQYF	TGCGCCAGCAGCAGACTAGCGGGGTCCCAAGAGACCCAGTACTTC
TRBJ1-1	TRBV7-2	.	CASSLEATGGLDTEAFF	TGTGCCAGCAGCTTAGAGGCCACGGGGGGGCTGGATACTGAAGCTTTCTTT
TRBJ1-1	TRBV5-5	.	CASSTLRGTEAFF	TGTGCCAGCAGTACGCTACGGGGCACTGAAGCTTTCTTT
TRBJ2-7	TRBV19	TRBD1	CASSIFSRTGPYEQYF	TGTGCCAGTAGTATATTTTCCCGGACAGGGCCCTACGAGCAGTACTTC
TRBJ2-7	TRBV10-2	.	CASSRRIDEQYF	TGCGCCAGCAGTCGGAGGATCGACGAGCAGTACTTC
TRBJ2-3	TRBV7-9	TRBD1	CASSKEDRGYTDTQYF	TGTGCCAGCAGCAAGGAGGACAGGGGATACACAGATACGCAGTATTTT
TRBJ2-1	TRBV11-1	TRBD2	CASSRWSGGAVNEQFF	TGTGCCAGCAGCCGGTGGTCCGGGGGGGCGGTAAATGAGCAGTTCTTC
TRBJ2-7	TRBV5-4	TRBD2	CASSPGPGLALTYEQYF	TGTGCCAGCAGCCCGGGCCCGGGACTAGCGTTGACCTACGAGCAGTACTTC
TRBJ1-2	TRBV18	.	CASSLQPPTAPNYGYTF	TGTGCCAGCTCACTTCAACCCCCGACAGCACCTAACTATGGCTACACCTTC
TRBJ1-6	TRBV10-3	.	CAISPGENSPLHF	TGTGCCATCAGTCCGGGAGAAAATTCACCCCTCCACTTT
TRBJ2-3	TRBV29-1	.	CSYEWRTDTQYF	TGCAGCTATGAGTGGAGAACAGATACGCAGTATTTT
TRBJ2-7	TRBV6-2/TRBV6-3	.	CASSTALLYGEQYF	TGTGCCAGCAGTACCGCCCTACTCTATGGCGAGCAGTACTTC
TRBJ2-2	TRBV7-9	.	CASTPSIQNGELFF	TGTGCCAGCACCCCCTCGATTCAGAACGGGGAGCTGTTTTTT
TRBJ1-1	TRBV7-9	.	CASSLANRVSVGTEAFF	TGTGCCAGCAGCTTAGCAAACAGGGTTTCAGTTGGAACTGAAGCTTTCTTT
TRBJ1-4	TRBV13	.	CASSFRSAGEKLFF	TGTGCCAGCAGCTTCAGGTCGGCGGGCGAAAAACTGTTTTTT
TRBJ2-1	TRBV13	TRBD2	CASSRGRTSYYNEQFF	TGTGCCAGCAGCAGAGGACGGACTAGCTACTACAATGAGCAGTTCTTC
TRBJ2-3	TRBV19	.	CASSIAGSTDTQYF	TGTGCCAGTAGTATCGCAGGAAGCACAGATACGCAGTATTTT
TRBJ1-1	TRBV19	.	CASIKSNTEAFF	TGTGCCAGTATTAAATCGAACACTGAAGCTTTCTTT
TRBJ1-4	TRBV11-3	.	CASSRQEATNEKLFF	TGTGCCAGCAGCCGACAGGAAGCAACTAATGAAAAACTGTTTTTT
TRBJ2-3	TRBV30	TRBD1	CAWRVRGTGLTDTQYF	TGTGCCTGGAGGGTCCGGGGGACAGGACTCACAGATACGCAGTATTTT
TRBJ2-7	TRBV16	.	CASSLDFDEQYF	TGTGCCAGCAGCCTGGACTTCGACGAGCAGTACTTC